One sample yielded the 30 T cell receptor beta chains listed below, sequenced in a study of cytomegalovirus exposure and HLA in healthy donors. With 60 Vbeta and 13 Jbeta primers, the PCR was carried out. Measured with immunoSEQ multiplex PCR; TCRdb has only the in-frame clones, and not every one. The sample lists around 65,000 clones, 75% to 85% occurring once. The sample taken for sequencing was PBMCs. These receptor sequences come from a man aged 50-59 years in good health and CMV-seropositive.

CDR3 in DNA: TGCGCCAGCAGCCATGGAACAGGGGCTTGGAATGAGCAGTTCTTC. Translation: CASSHGTGAWNEQFF. The chain links TRBV4-3 to TRBJ2-1, with 7 bases fitting TRBD1. The CDR3 contains 15 residues. V trimming: 3 bases; J trimming: 7 bases; junction bases outside the gene matches: 9. Germline CDR1 reads LGHNA; CDR2 reads YSLEER.

This sequence joins TRBV7-8 and TRBJ1-1; 7 bases map to TRBD1. Germline V gene lookup returns CDR1 SGHVS and CDR2 FQNEAQ. This CDR3 region has 18 residues. V lost 5 bases, J lost 1 base, and 16 bases stayed unmatched. CDR3 in DNA: TGTGCCAGCAGCCCTAGGCTGACAGGGAGATTTTCGAACACTGAAGCTTTCTTT. This sequence encodes CASSPRLTGRFSNTEAFF.

J is TRBJ1-3 and V is TRBV6-6; D might be TRBD1 (5 bases). The germline V gene has CDR1 MNHNY and CDR2 SVGAGI (reference sequence). Trimming shortened V by 5 bases and J by 2 bases, and 10 bases separated the two germline ends. The CDR3 extends over 14 amino acids. In DNA, the CDR3 is TGTGCCAGCAGTACCGGACATCCTGGAAACACCATATATTTT. Its translation is CASSTGHPGNTIYF.

The chain couples TRBV7-7 to TRBJ2-1, with TRBD1 matching over 8 bases. The germline gives CDR1 SSHAT, CDR2 FNYEAQ (reference sequence). CDR3 length: 15 residues. Germline trimming cut 5 bases from V and 5 bases from J; bases unmatched to any gene: 8. CDR3 DNA sequence: TGTGCCAGCAGCACCGGGGACAGGAAAAACAATGAGCAGTTCTTC. This codes for CASSTGDRKNNEQFF.

The chain couples TRBV6-1 to TRBJ2-3; 8 bases are a match to TRBD1. The CDR3 length is 15 residues. Germline assignment: CDR1 MNHNS and CDR2 SASEGT. V dropped 9 bases and J dropped 11; count of bases not matched to a gene: 19. The CDR3 protein is CASPPPSATGGRQYF. The CDR3 DNA sequence: TGTGCCAGTCCTCCCCCTAGCGCAACAGGGGGAAGGCAGTATTTT.

The V gene is TRBV9, the J gene TRBJ1-3; D is uncertain. Trimming removed 0 bases from V and 0 bases from J, with 10 bases in between. The CDR3 runs to 16 residues. CDR1 SGDLS and CDR2 YYNGEE come from the germline V gene. CDR3 nucleotides: TGTGCCAGCAGCGTAGCTTCAGGACTCTCTGGAAACACCATATATTTT. As protein: CASSVASGLSGNTIYF.

This chain uses TRBV7-5 with TRBJ2-7; the D call TRBD2 from the table was never checked on the DNA. TRBV7-5 is an annotated pseudogene. CDR3 length: 11 residues. The CDR3 DNA reads as TGTGCCAGCAGCCTATTTACGGTGCAGTACTTC. Translated, it gives CASSLFTVQYF.

This chain links TRBV4-3 with TRBJ2-3; TRBD1 aligns across 10 bases. The CDR3 covers 15 residues. Trimming at V came to 3 bases and at J to 5 bases, leaving 5 bases not matched to a gene. Germline loops: CDR1 LGHNA, CDR2 YSLEER. This CDR3 reads CASSQLGTGVDTQYF. The CDR3 DNA follows: TGCGCCAGCAGCCAGCTCGGGACAGGGGTAGATACGCAGTATTTT.

The gene calls are TRBV7-3 and TRBJ2-5; 9 bases map to TRBD1. The assigned J gene may be wrong: the sequence end matches TRBJ2-7 better. Germline lookup yields CDR1 SGHTA and CDR2 FQGTGA. This CDR3 contains 18 residues. The CDR3 region is CASSLKPGRTGALYEQYF. CDR3 DNA sequence: TGTGCCAGCAGCTTAAAACCCGGCAGGACAGGGGCCCTCTACGAGCAGTACTTC.

This rearrangement joins TRBV19 to TRBJ1-5; possibly TRBD1 for D (6 bases). Looked up from germline, CDR1 is LNHDA and CDR2 is SQIVND (reference sequence). The CDR3 length is 19 residues. V was cut by 3 bases and J by 4 bases, with 25 bases left in between. CDR3 sequence: CASSIEGPPYDRRNQPQHF. CDR3 bases: TGTGCCAGTAGTATCGAAGGTCCCCCCTACGACAGGAGGAATCAGCCCCAGCATTTT.

The chain employs TRBV2 and TRBJ2-7; unclear D gene. The germline V gene has CDR1 SNHLY and CDR2 FYNNEI. V gave up 6 bases and J gave up 1 base, with 10 bases separating them. CDR3 size: 13 residues. DNA for the CDR3: TGTGCCAGCAGGTCGACGGGTTCCTACGAGCAGTACTTC. It is translated as CASRSTGSYEQYF.

The rearrangement uses TRBV27 and TRBJ1-1, with a tentative D call TRBD1 (5 bases). CDR3 length equals 13 residues. In germline, CDR1 is MNHEY, CDR2 SMNVEV (reference sequence). The germline V and J ends were trimmed by 3 bases and 5 bases, with 10 bases remaining between them. CDR3 sequence: CASSFQGGTEAFF. The CDR3 bases are TGTGCCAGCAGTTTTCAGGGAGGTACTGAAGCTTTCTTT.

The rearrangement uses TRBV2 and TRBJ2-2; D is uncertain. This CDR3 has 10 residues. Germline values: CDR1 SNHLY, CDR2 FYNNEI. Trimming removed 7 bases at V and 13 bases at J, with 10 bases between. The CDR3 DNA sequence: TGTGCCAGCATGCTGCGTGTGCTGTTTTTT. Its translation: CASMLRVLFF.

The CDR3 DNA sequence: TGTGCCAGTACCCAGGGACAGGGGGCCGGGGAGCTGTTTTTT. Its protein is CASTQGQGAGELFF. The chain carries TRBV19 and TRBJ2-2; 11 positions match TRBD1. Germline trimming cut 7 bases from V and 6 bases from J; bases unmatched to any gene: 4. Germline CDR1 reads LNHDA; CDR2 reads SQIVND (reference sequence). The length of the CDR3 is 14 residues.

CDR3 DNA: TGCGCCAGCAGCCAACGTCTTCCGGGGGGGAGCACAGATACGCAGTATTTT. It translates to CASSQRLPGGSTDTQYF. J is TRBJ2-3 and V is TRBV4-3; 8 nucleotides align to TRBD2. CDR3 length: 17 amino acids. Germline CDR1 and CDR2: LGHNA and YSLEER. V dropped 2 bases and J dropped 0; count of bases not matched to a gene: 7.

The CDR3 sequence is CASKESGPDTQYF. The CDR3 DNA reads TGTGCCAGTAAAGAGTCAGGTCCAGATACGCAGTATTTT. The V and J genes are TRBV19 and TRBJ2-3; D ambiguous. Trimming left V 7 bases short and J 4 bases short, with 12 bases between. This CDR3 is built from 13 residues. CDR1 LNHDA and CDR2 SQIVND come from the germline V gene (reference sequence).

Remarks on this clone: The sample holds other DNA sequences that translate to the same CDR3. The chain uses TRBV4-3 and TRBJ2-1; no firm D call. Germline V gene data show CDR1 as LGHNA and CDR2 as YSLEER. The CDR3 sequence is 17 residues long. V lost 1 base and J 3 bases, leaving 16 bases between the germline ends. CDR3 DNA: TGCGCCAGCAGCCAAGCTATCATAGTCCTCATCTACAATGAGCAGTTCTTC. This translates into CASSQAIIVLIYNEQFF.

This clone was seen a handful of times. The J gene is TRBJ2-5, the V gene TRBV6-1, with 11 bases matching TRBD2. The CDR3 length is 15 residues. V trimming: 8 bases; J trimming: 5 bases; junction bases outside the gene matches: 10. Germline values: CDR1 MNHNS, CDR2 SASEGT. CDR3 sequence: CASVLTSGERETQYF. The DNA for the CDR3 is TGTGCCAGCGTTTTGACTAGCGGGGAGAGGGAGACCCAGTACTTC.

About this clone: The junction differs from germline at one of its ends, possibly a read error. The rearrangement links TRBV7-9 to TRBJ1-2; D is possibly TRBD1 (5 bases). The CDR3 is 13 amino acids. The germline V gene has CDR1 SEHNR and CDR2 FQNEAQ (reference sequence). CDR3 amino acids: CSSSAAPGGGYTF. In nucleotides, the CDR3 is TGTTCCAGCAGCGCAGCACCCGGGGGGGGCTACACCTTC.

The rearrangement joins TRBV7-9 to TRBJ2-5, with 9 bases identical to TRBD2. CDR1 and CDR2 (germline): SEHNR, FQNEAQ (reference sequence). This CDR3 has 15 residues. Trimming took 5 bases from V and 1 from J; bases not matched to a gene: 5. The CDR3 DNA follows: TGTGCCAGCAGCCGGTCAGCGGGGGGCCAAGAGACCCAGTACTTC. Its protein product is CASSRSAGGQETQYF.

J is TRBJ2-4 and V is TRBV7-9; 9 nucleotides match TRBD1. V was clipped by 1 base and J by 1 base; unmatched bases: 5. CDR1 is SEHNR, CDR2 FQNEAQ, per germline (reference sequence). The CDR3 spans 17 residues. The CDR3 protein is CASSLGDRGSAKNIQYF. CDR3 coding DNA: TGTGCCAGCAGCTTAGGAGACAGGGGGTCCGCCAAAAACATTCAGTACTTC.

The rearrangement joins TRBV14 to TRBJ2-1; 14 nucleotides agree with TRBD2. The CDR3 extends over 17 amino acids. V lost 3 bases, J lost 6 bases, and 7 bases stayed unmatched. Germline V gene data show CDR1 as SGHDN and CDR2 as FVKESK. The CDR3 bases are TGTGCCAGCAGCCAGTGGACCGGGACTAGCGGGAGCAATGAGCAGTTCTTC. Translated: CASSQWTGTSGSNEQFF.

The rearrangement joins TRBV9 to TRBJ2-1; possibly TRBD1 for D (6 bases). Trimming took 1 base from V and 2 from J, leaving 10 bases between them. The CDR3 consists of 15 residues. Germline V gene data show CDR1 as SGDLS and CDR2 as YYNGEE. The CDR3 DNA follows: TGTGCCAGCAGCGTAACAGGGTTTACCTACAATGAGCAGTTCTTC. It specifies CASSVTGFTYNEQFF.

The chain joins TRBV5-1 to TRBJ2-1, with D hard to call. Germline-derived CDR1 and CDR2 are SGHRS and YFSETQ. This CDR3 is 16 amino acids long. Trimming left V 0 bases short and J 2 bases short, with 12 bases between. CDR3: CASSLGPERTYNEQFF. CDR3 DNA sequence: TGCGCCAGCAGCTTGGGGCCGGAGAGGACCTACAATGAGCAGTTCTTC.

J is TRBJ1-2 and V is TRBV19; 9 bases fit TRBD1. Germline lookup yields CDR1 LNHDA and CDR2 SQIVND (reference sequence). The CDR3 is 11 amino acids. V shed 11 bases, J shed 8 bases, and the junction held 6 bases outside the gene matches. This chain's CDR3 is CAAGQGYGYTF. Written as DNA, the CDR3 is TGTGCCGCCGGACAGGGGTACGGCTACACCTTC.

With regard to this clone: A read error may account for a junction end that differs from germline. The chain is built from TRBV7-9 and TRBJ1-6; TRBD1 matches 9 bases. CDR1 and CDR2 from the germline V gene are SEHNR and FQNEAQ (reference sequence). The CDR3 contains 17 residues. The CDR3 reads CVSSLAPGQGANSPLHF. The CDR3 DNA is TGTGTCAGCAGCTTAGCCCCGGGACAGGGTGCTAATTCACCCCTCCACTTT.

The chain uses TRBV4-1 and TRBJ2-1; possibly TRBD2 for D (5 bases). Trimming left V 1 base short and J 10 bases short, with 14 bases between. Germline lookup yields CDR1 MGHRA and CDR2 YSYEKL. This CDR3 is built from 14 residues. The CDR3 sequence: CASSQGQLAWEQFF. DNA of the CDR3: TGCGCCAGCAGCCAAGGTCAGTTAGCGTGGGAGCAGTTCTTC.

The V call is TRBV7-9, the J call TRBJ2-7; D possibly corresponds to TRBD2 (6 bases). The germline gives CDR1 SEHNR, CDR2 FQNEAQ (reference sequence). CDR3 length equals 12 residues. Trimming removed 5 bases at V and 7 bases at J, with 12 bases between. This chain's CDR3 is CASSGGRGEQYF. CDR3 coding DNA: TGTGCCAGCAGCGGGGGACGGGGGGAGCAGTACTTC.

Points on this clone: At one boundary the junction diverges from the germline segment, which might be a read error. The chain recombines TRBV5-1 with TRBJ2-5, with a tentative D call TRBD1 (6 bases). This CDR3 region has 14 residues. CDR1 and CDR2 from the germline V gene are SGHRS and YFSETQ. CDR3 DNA sequence: TGCGCCAGCAGCCCCACAGGGAAAGGAGAGGCCCAGTACTTC. This translates into CASSPTGKGEAQYF.

The chain uses TRBV27 and TRBJ2-7; unclear D gene. Per the germline V gene, CDR1 is MNHEY and CDR2 is SMNVEV (reference sequence). V dropped 3 bases and J dropped 3 bases, with 9 bases sitting between them. The CDR3 covers 13 residues. CDR3 sequence (DNA): TGTGCCAGCAGTTTGTCTTGGCTCTACGAGCAGTACTTC. As protein: CASSLSWLYEQYF.